This T cell receptor (beta chain) was recovered during a study of T-cell reconstitution after alpha-beta-depleted transplantation in children. Study-level findings and limits: After transplant, high TCRbeta diversity at day 60 in some patients arose from surviving recipient T cells and thymic progenitors. Two months or so post-transplant, alpha-beta T cells reportedly derived from several hundred expanded graft clones. T-cell counts and diversity at one year following transplant were attributed mainly to newly produced T cells.

A remark on this clonotype: Its antigen remains unidentified.

Germline lookup yields CDR1 SEHNR and CDR2 FQNEAQ (reference sequence). The V and J ends lost 1 base and 6 bases respectively, with 13 bases between them. The length of the CDR3 is 15 residues. The TCRbeta library was prepared with unique molecular identifiers. From the PCR reads, TCRdb called clonotypes with MiXCR, one entry per CDR3 protein. The sample shows approximately 1,000,000 distinct CDR3 sequences, around 30% of them seen only once. This chain connects TRBV7-9 to TRBJ2-1; D call uncertain. The source of this sequence is a boy under two years old who had a stem cell transplant for SCID, so the T cells may come from the graft donor. The sequencing used PBMCs, mostly from graft donor cells, collected 360 days after TCRalphabeta/CD19-depleted stem cell transplant. CDR3 in DNA: TGTGCCAGCAGCTTAGTTCCGATAGAGACCAATGAGCAGTTCTTC. Translation gives CASSLVPIETNEQFF.